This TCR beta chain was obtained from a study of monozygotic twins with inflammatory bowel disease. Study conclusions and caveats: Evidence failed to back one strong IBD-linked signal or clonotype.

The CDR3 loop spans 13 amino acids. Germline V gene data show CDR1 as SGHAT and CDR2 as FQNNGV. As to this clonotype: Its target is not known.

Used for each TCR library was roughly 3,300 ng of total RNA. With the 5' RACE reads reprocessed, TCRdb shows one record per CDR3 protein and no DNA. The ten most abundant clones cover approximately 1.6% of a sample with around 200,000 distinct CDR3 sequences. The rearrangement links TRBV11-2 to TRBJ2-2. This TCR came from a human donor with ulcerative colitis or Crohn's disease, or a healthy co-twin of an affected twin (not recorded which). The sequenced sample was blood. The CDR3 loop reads CASRGFQGGELFF. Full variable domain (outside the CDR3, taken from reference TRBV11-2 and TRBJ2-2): EAGVAQSPRYKIIEKRQSVAFWCNPISGHATLYWYQQILGQGPKLLIQFQNNGVVDDSQLPKDRFSAERLKGVDSTLKIQPAKLEDSAVYLCASRGFQGGELFFGEGSRLTVL.